The 21 T cell receptor beta chains in this list originate from one sample, sequenced in a study of cytomegalovirus exposure and HLA in healthy donors. It was with 60 Vbeta and 13 Jbeta primers that the PCR ran. Profiled with immunoSEQ multiplex PCR; TCRdb holds only in-frame clones, not every one. In the table there are approximately 300,000 clones, roughly four fifths of which are singletons. Sequences were obtained from PBMCs. These TCRs come from a woman in her thirties or forties in good health and CMV-seropositive.

The chain is built from TRBV19 and TRBJ1-2, with no clear D. This CDR3 has 16 amino acids. V was clipped by 0 bases and J by 5 bases, with 16 bases between them. Germline V lookup: CDR1 LNHDA, CDR2 SQIVND (reference sequence). DNA for the CDR3: TGTGCCAGTAGTATAGATCTATGGGGAGGAAGTTATGGCTACACCTTC. Protein sequence: CASSIDLWGGSYGYTF.

V is TRBV30 and J is TRBJ1-5; D gene uncertain. V lost 4 bases to trimming and J lost 6 bases, with 13 bases between them. Germline lookup yields CDR1 GTSNPN and CDR2 SVGIG (reference sequence). The CDR3 extends over 13 amino acids. In nucleotides, the CDR3 is TGTGCCTGGACCCAACGGGTAGGTCAGCCCCAGCATTTT. Translated, it gives CAWTQRVGQPQHF.

The CDR3 region is CASTRLNEQFF. DNA for the CDR3: TGTGCCAGCACGCGACTCAATGAGCAGTTCTTC. The chain has TRBV6-5 and TRBJ2-1; D ambiguous. Germline loops: CDR1 MNHEY, CDR2 SVGAGI. V was shortened by 7 bases and J by 6 bases, with 7 bases between the two germline ends. The CDR3 runs 11 residues.

CDR3 bases: TGTGCCATCAGCGTACGGGAGGGGGACACCATATATTTT. It encodes CAISVREGDTIYF. V and J are TRBV10-3 and TRBJ1-3; TRBD1 is a possible D gene (6 bases). Germline CDR1 is ENHRY and CDR2 is SYGVKD. This CDR3 contains 13 residues. V shed 6 bases and J shed 8 bases, with 14 bases lying between them.

The chain is built from TRBV28 and TRBJ2-1; TRBD2 matches 8 bases. Germline V lookup: CDR1 MDHEN, CDR2 SYDVKM. The CDR3 covers 16 residues. Losses at the gene ends were 6 bases for V and 3 bases for J; bases not matched to a gene: 10. This chain's CDR3 is CASRLAGTRLYNEQFF. For the CDR3, the DNA is TGTGCCAGCAGGCTGGCCGGGACTAGGCTCTACAATGAGCAGTTCTTC.

The chain combines TRBV30 with TRBJ2-7, with a weak D call TRBD2 (6 bases). CDR3 length: 13 amino acids. Per germline, CDR1 GTSNPN and CDR2 SVGIG (reference sequence). The germline V and J ends were trimmed by 2 bases and 4 bases, with 12 bases remaining between them. Written as DNA, the CDR3 is TGTGCCTGGAGTACCGGACTACTATACGAGCAGTACTTC. Amino acids: CAWSTGLLYEQYF.

The chain links TRBV5-1 to TRBJ2-5; possible D gene TRBD2, 5 bases. The CDR3 is 15 residues long. Trimming stripped 4 bases from V and 0 bases from J, with 13 bases between. Germline loops: CDR1 SGHRS, CDR2 YFSETQ. The CDR3 spells CASSPEASYQETQYF. The CDR3 nucleotides read TGCGCCAGCAGCCCGGAGGCAAGTTACCAAGAGACCCAGTACTTC.

This clone was seen a few times. The chain recombines TRBV4-1 with TRBJ2-5; TRBD2 aligns across 12 bases. The J segment lost 4 bases and the V segment lost 2 bases, leaving 5 bases of the junction unmatched. Germline CDR1 is MGHRA and CDR2 is YSYEKL. The CDR3 is 16 residues long. CDR3 bases: TGCGCCAGCAGCCAACTCGGACTAGCGGGACCAGAGACCCAGTACTTC. This codes for CASSQLGLAGPETQYF.

The rearrangement uses TRBV2 and TRBJ2-3; perhaps TRBD1 as D (6 bases). The germline V and J ends were trimmed by 5 bases and 0 bases, with 12 bases remaining between them. The CDR3 is 15 amino acids. The V gene's germline CDR1 is SNHLY and CDR2 FYNNEI. CDR3 region: CASSLQGSSTDTQYF. As DNA, the CDR3 is TGTGCCAGCAGTCTACAGGGATCTAGCACAGATACGCAGTATTTT.

The chain combines TRBV6-6 with TRBJ2-6, with TRBD1 as a possible D gene (6 bases). Trimming removed 6 bases at V and 0 bases at J, with 12 bases between. CDR1 MNHNY and CDR2 SVGAGI come from the germline V gene (reference sequence). The CDR3 has 16 amino acids. CDR3 nucleotides: TGTGCCAGCAGACCGGACAGTAGCTCTGGGGCCAACGTCCTGACTTTC. This encodes CASRPDSSSGANVLTF.

This chain uses TRBV5-1 with TRBJ2-1; 7 bases match TRBD1. CDR3 length: 15 residues. Per the germline V gene, CDR1 is SGHRS and CDR2 is YFSETQ. The junction had 7 bases not matched to a gene; V was cut back by 0 bases and J by 7 bases. The CDR3 DNA follows: TGCGCCAGCAGCTTGGCCTTTGGACAGGTAAATGAGCAGTTCTTC. This codes for CASSLAFGQVNEQFF.

The V call is TRBV18, the J call TRBJ2-1, with TRBD2 matching over 9 bases. The CDR3 sequence is 18 residues long. With 9 bases clipped from V and 2 bases from J, the junction kept 17 bases outside the gene matches. Germline CDR1 reads KGHSH; CDR2 reads LQKENI. The CDR3 protein is CASPDIHGVAGAYNEQFF. CDR3 coding DNA: TGTGCCAGTCCCGACATACACGGGGTAGCGGGAGCCTACAATGAGCAGTTCTTC.

V is TRBV19 and J is TRBJ2-2; 9 positions match TRBD2. The trim removed 5 bases at V and 7 bases at J, leaving 11 bases unmatched. The CDR3 is 16 amino acids. Germline CDR1 is LNHDA and CDR2 is SQIVND (reference sequence). CDR3 sequence (DNA): TGTGCCAGTAGTGCCGGGATAGCGGGAGTGAGCGGGGAGCTGTTTTTT. Its translation: CASSAGIAGVSGELFF.

The CDR3 DNA follows: TGTGCCAGCTCACCACCCACGACAGGGGATTCCACCTTC. It translates to CASSPPTTGDSTF. The chain has TRBV18 and TRBJ1-2; 8 bases align to TRBD1. Germline V lookup: CDR1 KGHSH, CDR2 LQKENI. The CDR3 loop spans 13 amino acids. Losses at the gene ends were 0 bases for V and 13 bases for J; bases not matched to a gene: 7.

This clone was seen a few times. The rearrangement joins TRBV25-1 to TRBJ2-7; 14 bases fit TRBD2. V lost 1 base, J lost 3 bases, and 2 bases stayed unmatched. This CDR3 contains 16 residues. Germline CDR1 reads MGHDK; CDR2 reads SYGVNS. DNA of the CDR3: TGTGCCAGCAGTGAATTAGGGACTAGCGGGAGCTACGAGCAGTACTTC. Residues: CASSELGTSGSYEQYF.

This clone was picked up one time. The chain has TRBV6-5 and TRBJ2-7; weak D call: TRBD1 (7 bases). CDR1 MNHEY and CDR2 SVGAGI come from the germline V gene. The germline V and J ends were trimmed by 4 bases and 6 bases, with 13 bases remaining between them. The CDR3 runs 13 residues. The CDR3 protein is CASSWVRGAEQYF. The CDR3 bases are TGTGCCAGCAGTTGGGTCAGGGGGGCCGAGCAGTACTTC.

The chain recombines TRBV27 with TRBJ2-1; D possibly corresponds to TRBD2 (6 bases). V was cut by 6 bases and J by 2 bases, with 17 bases left in between. Germline V gene sequence: CDR1 MNHEY, CDR2 SMNVEV (reference sequence). The CDR3 is made up of 16 amino acids. The CDR3 loop is CASSPSSGPPYNEQFF. CDR3 in DNA: TGTGCCAGCAGCCCAAGCAGCGGGCCCCCCTACAATGAGCAGTTCTTC.

The table lists this clone with a count of one. The V and J genes are TRBV4-1 and TRBJ2-3; 8 bases align to TRBD1. Germline lookup yields CDR1 MGHRA and CDR2 YSYEKL. The CDR3 extends over 18 amino acids. J gave up 3 bases and V 0 bases, and 11 bases lay outside the gene matches. CDR3 DNA sequence: TGCGCCAGCAGCCAAGATCTAAGGCGACAGGGGACGACAGATACGCAGTATTTT. Translating it yields CASSQDLRRQGTTDTQYF.

This chain uses TRBV11-2 with TRBJ1-4, with 9 bases matching TRBD1. The CDR3 contains 15 residues. After removal of 5 bases from V and 7 bases from J, the junction contained 8 bases not matched to a gene. Germline loops: CDR1 SGHAT, CDR2 FQNNGV. CDR3 sequence: CASSLPGQGGEKLFF. The DNA for the CDR3 is TGTGCCAGCAGCCTACCGGGACAGGGAGGTGAAAAACTGTTTTTT.

This chain connects TRBV11-1 to TRBJ1-1, with 10 bases identical to TRBD1. CDR3 length equals 15 residues. Germline V gives CDR1 SGHAT, CDR2 FQDESV (reference sequence). The trim removed 4 bases at V and 4 bases at J, leaving 6 bases unmatched. The CDR3 sequence is CASSSRDRGTTEAFF. The CDR3 coding sequence is TGTGCCAGCAGCTCCCGGGACAGGGGTACCACTGAAGCTTTCTTT.

J is TRBJ2-7 and V is TRBV7-2; 14 bases map to TRBD2. The CDR3 is 15 residues long. Looked up from germline, CDR1 is SGHTA and CDR2 is FQGNSA. Germline trimming cut 4 bases from V and 5 bases from J; bases unmatched to any gene: 4. The CDR3 sequence: CASSYGLAGGNEQYF. CDR3 coding DNA: TGTGCCAGCAGCTACGGACTAGCGGGAGGTAACGAGCAGTACTTC.